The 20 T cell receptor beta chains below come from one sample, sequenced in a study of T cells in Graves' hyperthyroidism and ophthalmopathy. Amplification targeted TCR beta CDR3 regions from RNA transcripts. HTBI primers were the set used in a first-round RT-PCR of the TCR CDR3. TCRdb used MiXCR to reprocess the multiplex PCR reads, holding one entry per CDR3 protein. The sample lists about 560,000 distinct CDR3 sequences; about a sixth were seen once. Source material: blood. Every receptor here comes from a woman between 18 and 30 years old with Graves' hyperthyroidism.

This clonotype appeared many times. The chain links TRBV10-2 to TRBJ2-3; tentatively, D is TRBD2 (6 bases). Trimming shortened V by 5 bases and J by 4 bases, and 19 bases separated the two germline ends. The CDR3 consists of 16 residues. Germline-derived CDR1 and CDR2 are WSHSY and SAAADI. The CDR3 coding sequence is TGCGCCAGCAGTAAGGTTCCGGGAGAGGGCTCAGATACGCAGTATTTT. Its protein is CASSKVPGEGSDTQYF.

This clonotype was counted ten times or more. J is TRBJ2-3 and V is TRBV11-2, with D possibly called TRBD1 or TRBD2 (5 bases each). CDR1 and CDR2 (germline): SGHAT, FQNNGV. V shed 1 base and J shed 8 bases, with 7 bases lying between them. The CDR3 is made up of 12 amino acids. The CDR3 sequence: CASSLGDRTQYF. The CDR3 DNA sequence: TGTGCCAGCAGCTTAGGGGACCGTACGCAGTATTTT.

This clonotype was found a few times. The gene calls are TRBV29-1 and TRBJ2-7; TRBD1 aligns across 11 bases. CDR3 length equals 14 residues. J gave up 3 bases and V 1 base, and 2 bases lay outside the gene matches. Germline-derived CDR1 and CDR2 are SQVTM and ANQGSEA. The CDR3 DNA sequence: TGCAGCGTTGAAGGGACAGGGGGCGTCTACGAGCAGTACTTC. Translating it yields CSVEGTGGVYEQYF.

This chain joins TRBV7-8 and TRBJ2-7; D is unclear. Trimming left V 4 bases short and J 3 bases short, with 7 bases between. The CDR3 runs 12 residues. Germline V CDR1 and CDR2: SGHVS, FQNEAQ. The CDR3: CASSSANYEQYF. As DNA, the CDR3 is TGTGCCAGCAGCTCCGCCAACTACGAGCAGTACTTC.

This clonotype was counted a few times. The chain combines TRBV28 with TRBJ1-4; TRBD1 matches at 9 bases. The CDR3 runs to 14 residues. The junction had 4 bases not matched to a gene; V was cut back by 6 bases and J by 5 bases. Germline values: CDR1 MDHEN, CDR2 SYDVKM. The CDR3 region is CASSPTGGNEKLFF. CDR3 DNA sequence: TGTGCCAGCAGCCCCACAGGGGGCAATGAAAAACTGTTTTTT. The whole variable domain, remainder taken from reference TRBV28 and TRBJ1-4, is DVKVTQSSRYLVKRTGEKVFLECVQDMDHENMFWYRQDPGLGLRLIYFSYDVKMKEKGDIPEGYSVSREKKERFSLILESASTNQTSMYLCASSPTGGNEKLFFGSGTQLSVL.

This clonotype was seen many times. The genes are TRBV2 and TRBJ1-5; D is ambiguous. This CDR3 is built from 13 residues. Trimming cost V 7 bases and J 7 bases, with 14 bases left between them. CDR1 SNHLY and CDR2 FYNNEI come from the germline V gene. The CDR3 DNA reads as TGTGCCAGCAATAGGGTGATTCAACAGCCCCAGCATTTT. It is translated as CASNRVIQQPQHF.

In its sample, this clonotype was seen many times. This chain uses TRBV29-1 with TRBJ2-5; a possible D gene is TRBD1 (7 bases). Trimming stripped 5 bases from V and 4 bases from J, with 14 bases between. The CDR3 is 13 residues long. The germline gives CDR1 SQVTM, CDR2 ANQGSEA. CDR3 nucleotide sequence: TGCAGCGTTCAGGAGGGGGCCGGAGAGACCCAGTACTTC. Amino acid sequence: CSVQEGAGETQYF.

The CDR3 DNA reads as TGTGCCAGCAGCGTAGGGCTGGGGCTGAACACTGAAGCTTTCTTT. The encoded protein is CASSVGLGLNTEAFF. This chain joins TRBV9 and TRBJ1-1; tentative D call: TRBD1 (5 bases). The germline gives CDR1 SGDLS, CDR2 YYNGEE. V lost 0 bases to trimming and J lost 0 bases, with 9 bases between them. This CDR3 comprises 15 residues. Complete variable domain (other parts from reference TRBV9 and TRBJ1-1): DSGVTQTPKHLITATGQRVTLRCSPRSGDLSVYWYQQSLDQGLQFLIQYYNGEERAKGNILERFSAQQFPDLHSELNLSSLELGDSALYFCASSVGLGLNTEAFFGQGTRLTVV.

The CDR3 loop is CASSESRMGSGGYNEQFF. As DNA, the CDR3 is TGTGCCAGCAGCGAATCCCGGATGGGTAGCGGGGGTTACAATGAGCAGTTCTTC. V usage is TRBV13 and J usage is TRBJ2-1, with 9 bases lining up with TRBD2. CDR3 size: 18 residues. Germline V gene sequence: CDR1 PRHDT, CDR2 FYEKMQ (reference sequence). The V gene end was trimmed by 5 bases and the J gene end by 4 bases; junction bases not matched to a gene: 15. The full variable domain, completed using reference TRBV13 and TRBJ2-1, is AAGVIQSPRHLIKEKRETATLKCYPIPRHDTVYWYQQGPGQDPQFLISFYEKMQSDKGSIPDRFSAQQFSDYHSELNMSSLELGDSALYFCASSESRMGSGGYNEQFFGPGTRLTVL.

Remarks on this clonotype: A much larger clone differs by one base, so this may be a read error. The CDR3 region has the DNA TGTGCCAGCAGTTACTGGCCGCTCGGGACAGGGGAGTACGAGCGGTACTTC. Protein: CASSYWPLGTGEYERYF. The chain is built from TRBV12-3 or TRBV12-4 and TRBJ2-7; 10 bases match TRBD1. This CDR3 spans 17 amino acids.

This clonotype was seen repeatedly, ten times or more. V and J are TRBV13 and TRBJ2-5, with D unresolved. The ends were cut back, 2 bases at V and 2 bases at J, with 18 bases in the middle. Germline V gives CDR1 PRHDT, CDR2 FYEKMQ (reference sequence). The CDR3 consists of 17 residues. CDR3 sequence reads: CASSLSFPSRIQETQYF. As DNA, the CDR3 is TGTGCCAGCAGCTTAAGTTTTCCGTCTCGAATTCAAGAGACCCAGTACTTC.

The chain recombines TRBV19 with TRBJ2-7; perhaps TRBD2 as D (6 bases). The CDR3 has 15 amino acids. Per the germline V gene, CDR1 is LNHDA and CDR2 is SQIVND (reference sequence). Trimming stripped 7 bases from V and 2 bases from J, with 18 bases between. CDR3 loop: CASIDGGYRTYEQYF. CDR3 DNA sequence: TGTGCCAGTATCGACGGGGGTTACCGAACCTACGAGCAGTACTTC.

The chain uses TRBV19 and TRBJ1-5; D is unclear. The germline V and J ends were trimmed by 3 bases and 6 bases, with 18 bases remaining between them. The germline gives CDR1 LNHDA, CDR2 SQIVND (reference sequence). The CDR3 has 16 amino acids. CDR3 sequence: CASSIRSRRVSQPQHF. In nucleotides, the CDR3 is TGTGCCAGTAGTATTAGGTCCAGGAGGGTAAGTCAGCCCCAGCATTTT. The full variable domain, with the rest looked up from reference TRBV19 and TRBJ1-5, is DGGITQSPKYLFRKEGQNVTLSCEQNLNHDAMYWYRQDPGQGLRLIYYSQIVNDFQKGDIAEGYSVSREKKESFPLTVTSAQKNPTAFYLCASSIRSRRVSQPQHFGDGTRLSIL.

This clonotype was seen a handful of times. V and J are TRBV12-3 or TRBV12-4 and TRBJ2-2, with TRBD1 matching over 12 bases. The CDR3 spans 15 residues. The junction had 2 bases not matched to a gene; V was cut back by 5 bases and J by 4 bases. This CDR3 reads CASSGTGGGTGELFF. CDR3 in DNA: TGTGCCAGCAGTGGGACAGGGGGCGGCACCGGGGAGCTGTTTTTT.

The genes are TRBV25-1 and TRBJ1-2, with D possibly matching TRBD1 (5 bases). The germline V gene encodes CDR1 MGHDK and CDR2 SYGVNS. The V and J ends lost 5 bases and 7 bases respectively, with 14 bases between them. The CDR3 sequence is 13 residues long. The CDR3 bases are TGTGCCAGCAGTACAGGCTTCTCGGGTGGCTACACCTTC. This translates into CASSTGFSGGYTF.

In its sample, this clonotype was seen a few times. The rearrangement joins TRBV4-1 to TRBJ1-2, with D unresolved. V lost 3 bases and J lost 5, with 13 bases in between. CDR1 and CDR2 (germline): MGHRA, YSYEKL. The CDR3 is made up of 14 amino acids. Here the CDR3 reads CASSQQNNGYGYTF. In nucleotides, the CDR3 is TGCGCCAGCAGCCAGCAAAACAACGGATATGGCTACACCTTC.

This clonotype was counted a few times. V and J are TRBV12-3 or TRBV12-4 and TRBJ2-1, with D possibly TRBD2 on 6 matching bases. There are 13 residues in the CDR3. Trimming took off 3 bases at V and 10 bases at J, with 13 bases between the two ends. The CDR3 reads CASSFRDLQEQFF. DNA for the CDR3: TGTGCCAGCAGTTTCAGGGACTTACAAGAGCAGTTCTTC.

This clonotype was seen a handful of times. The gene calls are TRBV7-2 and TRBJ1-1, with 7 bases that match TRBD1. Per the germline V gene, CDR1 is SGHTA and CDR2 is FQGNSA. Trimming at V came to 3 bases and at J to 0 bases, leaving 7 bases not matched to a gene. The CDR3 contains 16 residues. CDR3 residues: CASSFLQGRVNTEAFF. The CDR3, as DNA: TGTGCCAGCAGCTTCCTACAGGGGAGGGTGAACACTGAAGCTTTCTTT.

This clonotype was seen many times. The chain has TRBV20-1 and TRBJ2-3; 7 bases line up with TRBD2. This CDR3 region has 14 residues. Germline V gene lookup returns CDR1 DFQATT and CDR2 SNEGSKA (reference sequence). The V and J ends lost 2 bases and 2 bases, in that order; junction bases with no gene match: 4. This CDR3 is CSARTSDNTDTQYF. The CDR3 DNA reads TGCAGTGCTAGAACTAGCGATAACACAGATACGCAGTATTTT.

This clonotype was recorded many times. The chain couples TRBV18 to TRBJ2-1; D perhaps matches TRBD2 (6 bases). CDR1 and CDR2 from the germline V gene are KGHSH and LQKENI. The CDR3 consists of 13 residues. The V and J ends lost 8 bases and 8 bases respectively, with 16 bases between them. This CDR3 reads CASLLGGDHEQFF. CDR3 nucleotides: TGTGCCAGCCTACTAGGAGGGGACCATGAGCAGTTCTTC.